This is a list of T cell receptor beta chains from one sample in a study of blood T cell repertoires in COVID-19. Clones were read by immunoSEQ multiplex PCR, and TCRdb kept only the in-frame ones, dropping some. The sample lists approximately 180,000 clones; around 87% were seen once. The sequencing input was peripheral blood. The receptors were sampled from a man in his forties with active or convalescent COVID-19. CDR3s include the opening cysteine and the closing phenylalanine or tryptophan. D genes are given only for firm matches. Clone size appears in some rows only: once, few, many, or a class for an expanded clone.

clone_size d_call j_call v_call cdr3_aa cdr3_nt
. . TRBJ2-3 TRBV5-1 CASSSQDTQYF TGCGCCAGCAGCTCCCAAGATACGCAGTATTTT
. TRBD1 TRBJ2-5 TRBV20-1 CSASHQGDLMMETQYF TGCAGTGCTAGTCATCAGGGGGATTTGATGATGGAGACCCAGTACTTC
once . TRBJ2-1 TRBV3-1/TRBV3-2 CASSQDRQYNEQFF TGTGCCAGCAGCCAAGACAGGCAGTACAATGAGCAGTTCTTC
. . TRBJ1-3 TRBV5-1 CASSLQLLGRGGGNTIYF TGCGCCAGCAGCTTGCAACTTCTGGGCAGGGGTGGTGGAAACACCATATATTTT
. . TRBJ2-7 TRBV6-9 CASGTTEPYEQYF TGTGCCAGCGGAACTACCGAGCCCTACGAGCAGTACTTC
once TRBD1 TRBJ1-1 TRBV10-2 CASSVTPGQGEAFF TGCGCCAGCAGTGTAACCCCAGGACAGGGTGAAGCTTTCTTT
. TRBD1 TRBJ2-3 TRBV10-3 CAISLGTGEGNTQYF TGTGCCATCAGCCTCGGGACAGGGGAAGGAAATACGCAGTATTTT
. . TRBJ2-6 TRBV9 CASSVGFTPGANVLTF TGTGCCAGCAGCGTAGGTTTCACTCCTGGGGCCAACGTCCTGACTTTC
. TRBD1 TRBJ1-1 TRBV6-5 CASSRRQGATEAFF TGTGCCAGCAGCCGGAGACAGGGGGCAACTGAAGCTTTCTTT
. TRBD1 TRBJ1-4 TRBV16 CASSGRTGSNEKLFF TGTGCCAGCAGCGGTCGGACAGGGTCTAATGAAAAACTGTTTTTT
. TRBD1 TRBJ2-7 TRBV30 CAWSTGGTSYEQYF TGTGCCTGGAGTACAGGGGGCACATCCTACGAGCAGTACTTC
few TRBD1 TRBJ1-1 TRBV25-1 CASRRQGNTEAFF TGTGCCAGCAGACGACAGGGTAACACTGAAGCTTTCTTT
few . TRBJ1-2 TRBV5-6 CASSLDLKRDTRTGYTF TGTGCCAGCAGCCTGGACCTGAAACGGGACACTCGAACAGGCTACACCTTC
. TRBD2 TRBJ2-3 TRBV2 CASSGDLAGGTDTQYF TGTGCCAGCAGTGGTGATTTAGCGGGGGGCACAGATACGCAGTATTTT
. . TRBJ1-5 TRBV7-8 CASSLVGAMDQPQHF TGTGCCAGCAGCTTAGTGGGGGCGATGGATCAGCCCCAGCATTTT
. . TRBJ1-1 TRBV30 CAWSNKINTEAFF TGTGCCTGGAGCAACAAGATTAACACTGAAGCTTTCTTT
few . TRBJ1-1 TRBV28 CASRELGQNTEAFF TGTGCCAGCAGGGAACTGGGGCAGAACACTGAAGCTTTCTTT
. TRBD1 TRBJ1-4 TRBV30 CAWRLGGGKLFF TGTGCCTGGAGACTAGGGGGCGGGAAACTGTTTTTT
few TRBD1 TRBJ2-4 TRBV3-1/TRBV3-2 CASSLGSGGSIVNIQYF TGTGCCAGCAGCCTAGGTTCAGGGGGCTCGATAGTTAACATTCAGTACTTC
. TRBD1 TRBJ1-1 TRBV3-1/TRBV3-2 CASSQAFQGAITEAFF TGTGCCAGCAGCCAAGCCTTCCAGGGGGCGATTACTGAAGCTTTCTTT
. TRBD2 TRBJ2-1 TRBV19 CASSIETSGGSYNEQFF TGTGCCAGTAGTATAGAGACTAGCGGGGGCTCCTACAATGAGCAGTTCTTC
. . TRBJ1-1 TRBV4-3 CASSHEQGNTEAFF TGCGCCAGCAGCCATGAGCAGGGAAACACTGAAGCTTTCTTT
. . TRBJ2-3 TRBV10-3 CAIREGQLTDTQYF TGTGCCATCAGGGAGGGACAGCTGACAGATACGCAGTATTTT
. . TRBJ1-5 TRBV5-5 CASSLTDRINQPQHF TGTGCCAGCAGCTTGACTGACAGGATCAATCAGCCCCAGCATTTT
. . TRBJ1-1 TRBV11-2 CASSLSGGFTEAFF TGTGCCAGCAGCTTATCCGGAGGGTTCACTGAAGCTTTCTTT
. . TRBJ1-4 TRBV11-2 CASSPGPRGTNEKLFF TGTGCCAGCAGCCCCGGACCGAGGGGGACTAATGAAAAACTGTTTTTT
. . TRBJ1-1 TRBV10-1 CASSGRGNTEAFF TGCGCCAGCAGTGGACGGGGGAACACTGAAGCTTTCTTT
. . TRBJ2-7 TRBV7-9 CASSHTEHNQYF TGTGCCAGCAGCCATACGGAGCATAATCAGTACTTC
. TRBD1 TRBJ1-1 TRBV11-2 CASSLDMAGGFGNTEAFF TGTGCCAGCAGCTTAGATATGGCAGGGGGCTTTGGGAACACTGAAGCTTTCTTT
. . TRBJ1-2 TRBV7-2 CASSPTTTRQEPYGYTF TGTGCCAGCAGCCCAACAACTACCCGACAGGAGCCCTATGGCTACACCTTC
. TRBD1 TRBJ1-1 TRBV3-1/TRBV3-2 CASSHRDRGRTEAFF TGTGCCAGCAGCCACCGGGACAGGGGGCGGACTGAAGCTTTCTTT
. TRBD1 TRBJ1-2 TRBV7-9 CASSLQPGQGTYGYTF TGTGCCAGCAGCCTCCAACCGGGACAGGGAACCTATGGCTACACCTTC
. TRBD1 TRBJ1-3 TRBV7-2 CASSSDRGSAGNTIYF TGTGCCAGCAGCTCGGACAGGGGCTCGGCTGGAAACACCATATATTTT
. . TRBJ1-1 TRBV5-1 CASSDQRGENTEAFF TGCGCCAGCAGCGATCAACGGGGTGAGAACACTGAAGCTTTCTTT
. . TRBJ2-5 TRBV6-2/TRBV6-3 CASSPWQQETQYF TGTGCCAGCAGTCCCTGGCAGCAAGAGACCCAGTACTTC
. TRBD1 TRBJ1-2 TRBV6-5 CATRRGTDYGYTF TGTGCCACTCGAAGAGGGACAGATTATGGCTACACCTTC
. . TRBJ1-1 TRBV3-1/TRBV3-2 CASSQGAGRNEAFF TGTGCCAGCAGCCAAGGGGCGGGACGGAATGAAGCTTTCTTT
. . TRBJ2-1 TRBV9 CASSVVGGGREQFF TGTGCCAGCAGCGTAGTAGGTGGCGGAAGGGAGCAGTTCTTC
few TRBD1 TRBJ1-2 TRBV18 CASSPGQGYGYTF TGTGCCAGCTCACCTGGACAGGGCTATGGCTACACCTTC
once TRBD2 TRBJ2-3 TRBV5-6 CASLAGADYTQYF TGTGCCAGTCTAGCGGGGGCCGACTATACGCAGTATTTT
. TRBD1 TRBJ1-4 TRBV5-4 CASSLKTGMNGEKLFF TGTGCCAGCAGCCTAAAGACAGGGATGAATGGTGAAAAACTGTTTTTT
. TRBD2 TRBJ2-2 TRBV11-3 CASSSRGANTGELFF TGTGCCAGCAGCTCCCGGGGGGCGAACACCGGGGAGCTGTTTTTT
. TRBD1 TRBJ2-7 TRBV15 CATSRIIQGAGEQYF TGTGCCACCAGCAGAATAATACAGGGGGCGGGGGAGCAGTACTTC
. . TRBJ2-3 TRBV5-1 CASSELRDTQYF TGCGCCAGCAGCGAACTTCGGGATACGCAGTATTTT
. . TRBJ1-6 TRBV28 CASRTPNSPLHF TGTGCCAGCAGGACACCTAATTCACCCCTCCACTTT
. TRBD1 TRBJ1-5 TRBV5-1 CASSTGEGNQPQHF TGCGCCAGCAGCACAGGGGAAGGTAATCAGCCCCAGCATTTT
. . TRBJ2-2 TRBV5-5 CASSLILGNTGELFF TGTGCCAGCAGCTTGATACTCGGTAACACCGGGGAGCTGTTTTTT
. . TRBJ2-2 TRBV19 CASSVQGTDTGELFF TGTGCCAGTAGTGTTCAAGGAACAGACACCGGGGAGCTGTTTTTT
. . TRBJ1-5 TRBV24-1 CATSDTGRPQHF TGTGCCACCAGTGACACAGGGCGGCCCCAGCATTTT
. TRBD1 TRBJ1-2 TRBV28 CASSSSTGVIRGYTF TGTGCCAGCAGTTCCTCGACAGGGGTGATTCGAGGCTACACCTTC